The T cell receptor beta chain described here comes from a study of identical twins. TCRdb recomputed calls from the 5' RACE reads with MiXCR, one row per CDR3 protein. The sample records 200,000 to 250,000 distinct CDR3 sequences, over 5% being singletons. A few counts support this clonotype. This same sample was also taken into another study, of T cells expressing NK-cell markers.

The receptor was derived from a woman younger than 35 in good health. Sequenced: CD8+ T cells sorted from blood.

DNA of the CDR3: TGTGCCAGCAGCCACGGGGCCGGACTAGCGGGAGGCCAGAACTCGTACCAAGAGACCCAGTACTTC. Its protein is CASSHGAGLAGGQNSYQETQYF. This chain joins TRBV3-1 and TRBJ2-5; the match to TRBD2 covers 14 bases. This CDR3 is 22 amino acids long. Germline values: CDR1 LGHDT, CDR2 YNNKEL (reference sequence). The ends lost 3 bases at V and 0 bases at J; junction bases unmatched: 18.